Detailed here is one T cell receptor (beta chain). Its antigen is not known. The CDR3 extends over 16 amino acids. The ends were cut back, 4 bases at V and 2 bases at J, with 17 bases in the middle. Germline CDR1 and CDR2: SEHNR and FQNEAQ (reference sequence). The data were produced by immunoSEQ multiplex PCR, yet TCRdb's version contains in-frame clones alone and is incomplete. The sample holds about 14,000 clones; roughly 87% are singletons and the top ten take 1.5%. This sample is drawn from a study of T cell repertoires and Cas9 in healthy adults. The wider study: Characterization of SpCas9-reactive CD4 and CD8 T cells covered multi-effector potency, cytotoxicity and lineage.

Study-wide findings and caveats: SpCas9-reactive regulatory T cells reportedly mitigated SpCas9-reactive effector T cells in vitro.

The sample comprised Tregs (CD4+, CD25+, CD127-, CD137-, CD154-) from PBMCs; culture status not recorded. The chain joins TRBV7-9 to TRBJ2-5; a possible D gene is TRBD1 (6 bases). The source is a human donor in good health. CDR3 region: CASSSRGQKNQETQYF. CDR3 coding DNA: TGTGCCAGCAGCTCAAGAGGACAGAAGAATCAAGAGACCCAGTACTTC.